This TCR beta chain was captured by sequencing in a study of graft-versus-host responses after intestinal transplantation. Study summary: Anti-thymocyte globulin served as induction for all recipients, who then took tacrolimus and steroids for three to four years.

Study outcomes and limitations: The highest levels of circulating GvH clones went along with early declines in HvG clones after transplant. Detected in recipient marrow were GvH clones, some of which were first observed in ileum or blood. Allografts from individuals with graft-donor T cell macrochimerism displayed high graft-versus-host to host-versus-graft clonal ratios.

With regard to this clone: Its target is unknown.

The CDR3 contains 17 residues. Germline lookup yields CDR1 SEHNR and CDR2 FQNEAQ (reference sequence). V shed 4 bases and J 0 bases; nucleotides not matched to a gene: 3. Sequenced by immunoSEQ multiplex PCR; TCRdb stores in-frame clones only, minus some. The table shows about 92,000 clones, with over 80% occurring only once. This receptor was obtained from a human donor who received an intestinal transplant. The material was unstimulated CD8+ T cells sorted from spleen or lymph node cells, obtained before intestinal transplant. This sequence joins TRBV7-9 and TRBJ2-1; TRBD2 matches 13 bases. CDR3 residues: CASSSTSGGYSYNEQFF. The CDR3 DNA is TGTGCCAGCAGCTCGACTAGCGGGGGGTACTCCTACAATGAGCAGTTCTTC. The full variable domain, completed using reference TRBV7-9 and TRBJ2-1, is DTGVSQNPRHKITKRGQNVTFRCDPISEHNRLYWYRQTLGQGPEFLTYFQNEAQLEKSRLLSDRFSAERPKGSFSTLEIQRTEQGDSAMYLCASSSTSGGYSYNEQFFGPGTRLTVL.